The clone carrying this T cell receptor (beta chain) appeared a few times. The V gene lost 5 bases and the J gene lost 1 base, with 6 bases spanning the gap. CDR3 size: 12 residues. CDR1 and CDR2 from the germline V gene are SGHTA and FQGNSA. This record belongs to a study of naive and memory T cell subsets. An equimolar mix of two oligonucleotides served as the beta constant-region primer for TRBC1 and TRBC2. TCRdb reanalysed the UMI-ligation and nested PCR reads using MiXCR and keeps one entry per CDR3 protein. The sample yields around 160,000 distinct CDR3 sequences, about 18% seen once. The sequence was obtained from a human donor in good health. The gene calls are TRBV7-2 and TRBJ2-7; D gene ambiguous. Source material: naive CD4+ T cells from blood. CDR3 coding DNA: TGTGCCAGCAGCGCATATTCCTACGAGCAGTACTTC. It translates to CASSAYSYEQYF.